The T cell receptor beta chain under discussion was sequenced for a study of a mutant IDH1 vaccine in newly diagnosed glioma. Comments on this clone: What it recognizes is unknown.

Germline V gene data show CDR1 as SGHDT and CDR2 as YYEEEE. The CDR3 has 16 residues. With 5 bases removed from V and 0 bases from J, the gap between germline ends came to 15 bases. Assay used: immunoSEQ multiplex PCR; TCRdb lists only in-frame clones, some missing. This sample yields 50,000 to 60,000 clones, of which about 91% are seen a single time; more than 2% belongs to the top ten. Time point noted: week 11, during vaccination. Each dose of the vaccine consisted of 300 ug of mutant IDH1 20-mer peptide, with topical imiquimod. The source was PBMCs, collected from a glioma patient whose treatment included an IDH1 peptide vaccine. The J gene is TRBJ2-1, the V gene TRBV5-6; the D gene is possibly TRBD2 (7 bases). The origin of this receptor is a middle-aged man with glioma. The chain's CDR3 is CASRWGGPPSYNEQFF. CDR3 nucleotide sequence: TGTGCCAGCAGATGGGGGGGGCCCCCCTCCTACAATGAGCAGTTCTTC.